This T cell receptor beta chain is drawn from a study of PD-L1 blockade in urothelial cancer. Across the whole study: Blood was subjected to analysis at 3 weeks (second dose) and 6 weeks following treatment start. A median blood sample held approximately 140,000 T cells and 80,000 or so unique TCRs. Points from the study as a whole: Clones that were tumor-associated expanded more in the blood of durable-benefit patients at 3 weeks.

Synthetic templates analogous to TCR were spiked into all PCRs individually. Profiling relied on immunoSEQ multiplex PCR, and the TCRdb table lists in-frame clones only, not all of them. Here the sample spans tens of thousands of clones, roughly 84% being singletons. The sample holds a few counts of this clone. The target antigen is unknown. This CDR3 comprises 13 residues. Germline CDR1 MNHNS, CDR2 SASEGT. J was trimmed by 5 bases and V by 10 bases; bases with no gene match: 8. Time point of the sample: pretreatment peripheral blood. The clonotype was recovered from a donor aged 40 or over with urothelial cancer. This sequence joins TRBV6-1 and TRBJ1-2, with 9 positions matching TRBD1. The sample in question was PBMCs, obtained around atezolizumab (anti-PD-L1) treatment. CDR3: CATETGGGYGYTF. CDR3 DNA: TGTGCCACCGAGACAGGGGGTGGGTATGGCTACACCTTC.